The 19 T cell receptor beta chains below all came from one sample that was sequenced in a study of CD8+CD57+ T cells in acquired aplastic anemia. Profiling that covered TCR beta VDJ and CDR3 relied on genomic DNA as its template. TCRdb itself ran the reads through MiXCR, one entry per CDR3 protein. The sample consists of 150,000 to 200,000 distinct CDR3 sequences, 46% of them appearing once. The sequenced material came from sorted CD4+, CD8+, or CD8+CD57+ T cells (not recorded which) from PBMCs. These receptors all come from a human donor in good health.

About this clonotype: An end of the junction differs from the germline gene, which may be a read error. This sequence joins TRBV11-2 and TRBJ2-1; tentative D call: TRBD1 (5 bases). The CDR3 is 14 residues long. Looked up from germline, CDR1 is SGHAT and CDR2 is FQNNGV. This CDR3 reads CASRQSTADNEQLF. Here the CDR3 DNA reads TGTGCCAGCAGGCAAAGTACGGCGGACAATGAGCAGCTCTTC.

The chain joins TRBV2 to TRBJ2-6; D gene ambiguous. Trimming removed 3 bases from V and 12 bases from J, with 3 bases in between. CDR1 and CDR2 (germline): SNHLY, FYNNEI. The CDR3 runs 10 residues. CDR3 nucleotide sequence: TGTGCCAGCAGTGAGTCCGTCCTGACTTTC. This gives the protein CASSESVLTF. The full variable domain, with the rest looked up from reference TRBV2 and TRBJ2-6, is EPEVTQTPSHQVTQMGQEVILRCVPISNHLYFYWYRQILGQKVEFLVSFYNNEISEKSEIFDDQFSVERPDGSNFTLKIRSTKLEDSAMYFCASSESVLTFGAGSRLTVL.

The chain carries TRBV29-1 and TRBJ2-3; TRBD2 might be the D (5 bases). V lost 7 bases to trimming and J lost 2 bases, with 22 bases between them. Germline V gene sequence: CDR1 SQVTM, CDR2 ANQGSEA. The CDR3 totals 16 residues. CDR3 coding DNA: TGCAGCGCTACCCCTAGGAGGCTGGAGGACACAGATACGCAGTATTTT. It is translated as CSATPRRLEDTDTQYF.

The chain links TRBV2 to TRBJ2-7, with D possibly matching TRBD1 (5 bases). CDR1 SNHLY and CDR2 FYNNEI come from the germline V gene. V lost 5 bases, J lost 1 base, and 9 bases lay in between. The CDR3 has 13 amino acids. The CDR3 coding sequence is TGTGCCAGCAGTTATGGGGCTTCCTACGAGCAGTACTTC. It yields the protein CASSYGASYEQYF.

This clonotype was counted a few times. The CDR3 coding sequence is TGTGCATCTTCCCAGGGACAGTCCTACGAGCAGTACTTC. It encodes CASSQGQSYEQYF. The chain is built from TRBV10-3 and TRBJ2-7; 7 bases agree with TRBD1. From germline, CDR1 is ENHRY and CDR2 SYGVKD. The CDR3 is 13 residues long.

This clonotype was recorded many times. CDR3 DNA: TGTGCCAGCAGCTTAGGGACAGGAGGTACAGATACGCAGTATTTT. It specifies CASSLGTGGTDTQYF. This sequence joins TRBV5-5 and TRBJ2-3, with TRBD1 matching over 8 bases. The ends lost 2 bases at V and 3 bases at J; junction bases unmatched: 5. The germline V gene encodes CDR1 SGHKS and CDR2 YYEKEE (reference sequence). The CDR3 totals 15 residues.

CDR3 in amino acids: CAWSTPGRGGPYSNQPQHF. The CDR3 region has the DNA TGTGCCTGGAGTACCCCTGGCAGGGGGGGGCCTTATAGCAATCAGCCCCAGCATTTT. The gene calls are TRBV30 and TRBJ1-5, with 7 bases that match TRBD1. Germline CDR1 is GTSNPN and CDR2 is SVGIG (reference sequence). Losses at the gene ends were 2 bases for V and 0 bases for J; bases not matched to a gene: 16. The CDR3 covers 19 residues. Combining the CDR3 with reference TRBV30 and TRBJ1-5 gives the whole variable domain SQTIHQWPATLVQPVGSPLSLECTVEGTSNPNLYWYRQAAGRGLQLLFYSVGIGQISSEVPQNLSASRPQDRQFILSSKKLLLSDSGFYLCAWSTPGRGGPYSNQPQHFGDGTRLSIL.

The chain has TRBV25-1 and TRBJ2-3; 9 positions agree with TRBD2. CDR3 length: 15 residues. The ends lost 5 bases at V and 3 bases at J; junction bases unmatched: 6. Germline CDR1 and CDR2: MGHDK and SYGVNS. In DNA form, the CDR3 reads TGTGCCAGCAGTTTTAGCGGGGGCGATACAGATACGCAGTATTTT. Its protein is CASSFSGGDTDTQYF.

The chain carries TRBV5-1 and TRBJ2-1; no reliable D call. The CDR3 runs to 12 residues. Looked up from germline, CDR1 is SGHRS and CDR2 is YFSETQ. V shed 2 bases and J shed 8 bases, with 8 bases lying between them. CDR3 in amino acids: CASSFVDDEQFF. The CDR3 bases are TGCGCCAGCAGCTTTGTCGACGATGAGCAGTTCTTC.

The rearrangement links TRBV7-9 to TRBJ1-1, with D uncertain. Trimming removed 3 bases at V and 6 bases at J, with 8 bases between. CDR3 length: 12 amino acids. Germline V gene lookup returns CDR1 SEHNR and CDR2 FQNEAQ (reference sequence). CDR3 sequence (DNA): TGTGCCAGCAGCTTCAGCGTAGCTGAAGCTTTCTTT. Residues: CASSFSVAEAFF. The full variable domain, rest sourced from reference TRBV7-9 and TRBJ1-1, is DTGVSQNPRHKITKRGQNVTFRCDPISEHNRLYWYRQTLGQGPEFLTYFQNEAQLEKSRLLSDRFSAERPKGSFSTLEIQRTEQGDSAMYLCASSFSVAEAFFGQGTRLTVV.

This chain links TRBV10-3 with TRBJ2-1; no clear D gene. Germline loops: CDR1 ENHRY, CDR2 SYGVKD. This CDR3 comprises 15 residues. Trimming removed 3 bases from V and 5 bases from J, with 14 bases in between. Written as DNA, the CDR3 is TGTGCCATCAGTGATTTCGGTCAGGATCACAATGAGCAGTTCTTC. Translation gives CAISDFGQDHNEQFF.

This clonotype was observed a few times. The rearrangement uses TRBV9 and TRBJ1-2; maybe TRBD1 (5 bases). There are 12 residues in the CDR3. Germline CDR1 reads SGDLS; CDR2 reads YYNGEE. V lost 1 base to trimming and J lost 4 bases, with 5 bases between them. As DNA, the CDR3 is TGTGCCAGCAGCGTACAGGGCTATGGCTACACCTTC. It specifies CASSVQGYGYTF.

This clonotype was found many times. This rearrangement joins TRBV5-1 to TRBJ2-3; TRBD2 might be the D (5 bases). V lost 4 bases to trimming and J lost 3 bases, with 12 bases between them. CDR1 and CDR2 from the germline V gene are SGHRS and YFSETQ. The CDR3 has 14 residues. CDR3: CASSPVSATDTQYF. The CDR3 DNA is TGCGCCAGCAGCCCCGTTAGCGCTACAGATACGCAGTATTTT. The full variable domain, with the rest looked up from reference TRBV5-1 and TRBJ2-3, is KAGVTQTPRYLIKTRGQQVTLSCSPISGHRSVSWYQQTPGQGLQFLFEYFSETQRNKGNFPGRFSGRQFSNSRSEMNVSTLELGDSALYLCASSPVSATDTQYFGPGTRLTVL.

The V and J genes are TRBV20-1 and TRBJ2-7; D possibly corresponds to TRBD2 (5 bases). Germline V gene data show CDR1 as DFQATT and CDR2 as SNEGSKA (reference sequence). The CDR3 extends over 13 amino acids. The V gene lost 1 base and the J gene lost 3 bases, with 10 bases spanning the gap. The DNA of the CDR3 is TGCAGTGCTAGAGGAGGCGGACTCTACGAGCAGTACTTC. It translates to CSARGGGLYEQYF.

This clonotype was counted only a few times. This rearrangement joins TRBV6-2 or TRBV6-3 to TRBJ1-3; TRBD1 matches at 9 bases. CDR3 size: 18 residues. Per germline, CDR1 MNHEY and CDR2 SVGEGT. V was pared by 8 bases and J by 0 bases, with 14 bases of the junction left unmatched. The CDR3 coding sequence is TGTGCCAGCGCACGGGACAGGGACCTACCATTCTCTGGAAACACCATATATTTT. Its protein product is CASARDRDLPFSGNTIYF.

V usage is TRBV18 and J usage is TRBJ1-1; no firm D call. The germline gives CDR1 KGHSH, CDR2 LQKENI. V lost 3 bases and J lost 2, with 10 bases in between. CDR3 length equals 14 residues. The DNA for the CDR3 is TGTGCCAGCTCACCGGGCAGGACTAACACTGAAGCTTTCTTT. Protein sequence: CASSPGRTNTEAFF.

This clonotype was detected ten times or more. This chain uses TRBV7-9 with TRBJ2-5; TRBD2 matches at 14 bases. The germline gives CDR1 SEHNR, CDR2 FQNEAQ (reference sequence). The CDR3 runs to 17 residues. The V gene end was trimmed by 5 bases and the J gene end by 6 bases; junction bases not matched to a gene: 11. For the CDR3, the DNA is TGTGCCAGCAGCCCTCCCGGGACTAGCGGGAGCGGGAAGACCCAGTACTTC. Translation gives CASSPPGTSGSGKTQYF.

J is TRBJ2-7 and V is TRBV5-5; D perhaps matches TRBD1 (6 bases). The CDR3 totals 13 residues. Deletions cut 4 bases from V and 5 bases from J, with 13 bases between. Germline V CDR1 and CDR2: SGHKS, YYEKEE (reference sequence). The CDR3 loop reads CASSGQGRHEQYF. CDR3 DNA sequence: TGTGCCAGCAGCGGTCAGGGGCGGCACGAGCAGTACTTC.

In its sample, this clonotype was seen many times. The chain recombines TRBV20-1 with TRBJ1-6, with D tentatively TRBD1 (6 bases). This CDR3 has 15 amino acids. CDR1 is DFQATT and CDR2 is SNEGSKA in the germline V gene (reference sequence). Trimming left V 2 bases short and J 7 bases short, with 15 bases between. In DNA form, the CDR3 reads TGCAGTGCTAGAAGGAGGGGGACGCGGAATTCACCCCTCCACTTT. Translating gives CSARRRGTRNSPLHF.